The T cell receptor (beta chain) described here comes from a study of cytomegalovirus exposure and HLA in healthy donors. The overall study: About 85 million unique TCRs from HLA-typed donors were held in an early release of data. Study findings and constraints: Most TCR beta V segments were productive about 87% or about 30% of the time in an earlier analysis.

Worth noting for this clone: The antigen is undetermined.

The CDR3 consists of 17 residues. The V and J ends lost 6 bases and 2 bases respectively, with 21 bases between them. The germline CDR1 and CDR2 sequences are LNHNV and YYDKDF (reference sequence). 13 Jbeta primers and 60 Vbeta primers were used for the PCR. Measured with immunoSEQ multiplex PCR; TCRdb has only the in-frame clones, and not every one. The repertoire consists of around 300,000 clones, with under 80% occurring once and the leading ten covering roughly 2.4%. The chain links TRBV15 to TRBJ2-3; TRBD2 might be the D (5 bases). The clonotype originates from a female donor in good health and CMV-seronegative. Sequencing input: PBMCs. CDR3 in DNA: TGTGCCACCAGTAAAGTCCGGTTTGGGAGCTCCACAGATACGCAGTATTTT. Amino acids: CATSKVRFGSSTDTQYF.